This paragraph reports one T cell receptor beta chain. The data originate from a study of cytomegalovirus exposure and HLA in healthy donors. PCR primers comprised 60 Vbeta and 13 Jbeta primers. TCRdb's table, derived via immunoSEQ multiplex PCR, lists solely in-frame clones and lacks some. The table has more than 95,000 clones, around 77% seen once; the top ten hold 9.5% to 15%. The CDR3 length is 16 residues. Germline CDR1 is SGDLS and CDR2 is YYNGEE. V lost 3 bases, J lost 0 bases, and 4 bases stayed unmatched. Sequencing was carried out using PBMCs. This TCR came from a woman between 40 and 55 years old in good health and CMV-seropositive. This sequence joins TRBV9 and TRBJ2-4, with 9 bases matching TRBD1. CDR3 protein: CASSETGGIAKNIQYF. The DNA of the CDR3 is TGTGCCAGCAGCGAGACAGGGGGGATAGCCAAAAACATTCAGTACTTC.